This T cell receptor (beta chain) appears in the sequencing data of a study of cytomegalovirus exposure and HLA in healthy donors. The PCR had 60 Vbeta and 13 Jbeta primers. The method was immunoSEQ multiplex PCR; TCRdb's version includes in-frame clones alone and lacks a portion of them. The table has about 170,000 clones, about 75% seen once; the top ten hold around 1%. Trimming removed 2 bases from V and 3 bases from J, with 13 bases in between. CDR1 is GTSNPN, CDR2 SVGIG, per germline (reference sequence). The length of the CDR3 is 14 residues. The sample taken for sequencing was PBMCs. This clonotype was obtained from a woman aged 50 to 65 in good health and CMV-seropositive. The chain carries TRBV30 and TRBJ1-2, with D perhaps TRBD1 (5 bases). CDR3 protein: CAWSPPDRYYGYTF. Here the CDR3 DNA reads TGTGCCTGGAGTCCCCCTGACAGATACTATGGCTACACCTTC.